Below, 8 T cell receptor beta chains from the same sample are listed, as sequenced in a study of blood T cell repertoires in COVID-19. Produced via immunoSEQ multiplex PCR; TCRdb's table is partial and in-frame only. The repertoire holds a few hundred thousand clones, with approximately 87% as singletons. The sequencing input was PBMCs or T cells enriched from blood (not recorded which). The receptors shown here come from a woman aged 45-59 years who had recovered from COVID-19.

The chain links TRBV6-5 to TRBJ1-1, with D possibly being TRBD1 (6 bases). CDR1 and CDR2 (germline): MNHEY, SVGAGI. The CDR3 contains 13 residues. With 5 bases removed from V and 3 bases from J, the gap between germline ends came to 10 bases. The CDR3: CASSRQDYTEAFF. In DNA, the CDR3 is TGTGCCAGCAGTAGACAGGACTACACTGAAGCTTTCTTT.

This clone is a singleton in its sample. DNA of the CDR3: TGTGCCAGCAGCCAAGGTGACGAAGGGGTTTTGCCCGGGGAGCTGTTTTTT. This gives the protein CASSQGDEGVLPGELFF. The V gene is TRBV3-1 (or the pseudogene TRBV3-2), the J gene TRBJ2-2; TRBD1 is a possible D gene (5 bases). The CDR3 sequence is 17 residues long. Trimming stripped 1 base from V and 6 bases from J, with 18 bases between. Germline CDR1 and CDR2: LGHDT and YNNKEL (reference sequence).

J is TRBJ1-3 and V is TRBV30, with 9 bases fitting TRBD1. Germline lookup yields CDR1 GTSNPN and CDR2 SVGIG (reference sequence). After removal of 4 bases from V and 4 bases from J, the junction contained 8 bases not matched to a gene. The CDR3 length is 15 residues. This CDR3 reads CAWILGQGRGNTIYF. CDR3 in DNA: TGTGCCTGGATTCTCGGACAGGGGAGAGGAAACACCATATATTTT. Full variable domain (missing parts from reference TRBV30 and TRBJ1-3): SQTIHQWPATLVQPVGSPLSLECTVEGTSNPNLYWYRQAAGRGLQLLFYSVGIGQISSEVPQNLSASRPQDRQFILSSKKLLLSDSGFYLCAWILGQGRGNTIYFGEGSWLTVV.

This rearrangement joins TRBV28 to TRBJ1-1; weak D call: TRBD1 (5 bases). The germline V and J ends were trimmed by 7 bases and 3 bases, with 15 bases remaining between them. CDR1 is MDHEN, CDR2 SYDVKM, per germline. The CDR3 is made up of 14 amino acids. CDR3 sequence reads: CASIPRGGHTEAFF. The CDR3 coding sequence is TGTGCCAGCATTCCAAGGGGCGGACACACTGAAGCTTTCTTT.

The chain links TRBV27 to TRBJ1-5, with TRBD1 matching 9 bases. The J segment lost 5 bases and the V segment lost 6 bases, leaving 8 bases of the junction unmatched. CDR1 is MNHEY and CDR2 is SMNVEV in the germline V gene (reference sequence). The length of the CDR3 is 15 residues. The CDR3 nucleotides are TGTGCCAGCAGGGATCGAGGACAGGGGTATCAGCCCCAGCATTTT. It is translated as CASRDRGQGYQPQHF.

The CDR3 DNA reads TGTGCCAGCAGTCAGGGACAGTACTACACCTTC. The encoded protein is CASSQGQYYTF. The chain uses TRBV6-5 and TRBJ1-2, with TRBD1 matching 7 bases. The V gene end was trimmed by 5 bases and the J gene end by 10 bases; junction bases not matched to a gene: 4. CDR1 and CDR2 from the germline V gene are MNHEY and SVGAGI. CDR3 length: 11 amino acids.

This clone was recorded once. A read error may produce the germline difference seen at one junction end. The CDR3: CASSYSYSNQPQHF. In nucleotides, the CDR3 is TGTGCCAGCAGCTACTCATATAGCAATCAGCCCCAGCATTTT. The chain uses TRBV6-2 or TRBV6-3 and TRBJ1-5; D is undetermined. This CDR3 region has 14 residues. Germline CDR1 MNHEY, CDR2 SVGEGT.

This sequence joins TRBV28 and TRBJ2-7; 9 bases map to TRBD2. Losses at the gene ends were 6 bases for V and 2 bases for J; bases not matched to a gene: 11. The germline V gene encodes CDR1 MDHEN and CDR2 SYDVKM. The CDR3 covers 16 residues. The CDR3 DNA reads TGTGCCAGCAGCATGACGGGGCTAGCGGGGACCTACGAGCAGTACTTC. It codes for CASSMTGLAGTYEQYF. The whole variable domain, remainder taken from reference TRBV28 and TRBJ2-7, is DVKVTQSSRYLVKRTGEKVFLECVQDMDHENMFWYRQDPGLGLRLIYFSYDVKMKEKGDIPEGYSVSREKKERFSLILESASTNQTSMYLCASSMTGLAGTYEQYFGPGTRLTVT.